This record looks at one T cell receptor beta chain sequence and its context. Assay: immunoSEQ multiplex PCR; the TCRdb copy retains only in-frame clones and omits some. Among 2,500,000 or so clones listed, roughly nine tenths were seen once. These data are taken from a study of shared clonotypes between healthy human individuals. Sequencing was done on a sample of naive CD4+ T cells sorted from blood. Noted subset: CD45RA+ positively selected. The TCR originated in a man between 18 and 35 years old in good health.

The CDR3 here is CASSPPVRAYEQYF. CDR3 DNA sequence: TGTGCCAGCTCACCACCGGTCAGGGCCTACGAGCAGTACTTC. The genes are TRBV18 and TRBJ2-7, with D possibly matching TRBD1 (5 bases). The CDR3 has 14 amino acids. Trimming took off 0 bases at V and 2 bases at J, with 8 bases between the two ends. Per germline, CDR1 KGHSH and CDR2 LQKENI.